This paragraph covers one T cell receptor beta chain sequence. Its matching antigen is unknown. This sample was included in a study of T cell responses to AZD1222 COVID-19 vaccine. The CDR3 is 14 amino acids. Regarding the study as a whole: Clonal diversity may have been underestimated in mostly white British donors.

Sequenced by immunoSEQ multiplex PCR; TCRdb stores in-frame clones only, minus some. The sample consists of about 84,000 clones, more than 80% of them appearing once. The chain combines TRBV21-1 with TRBJ1-1; the table names TRBD1, a call not compared with the DNA. TRBV21-1 is listed as a pseudogene. The clonotype originates from an adult in good health. The sequencing used peripheral blood, collected on day 0 of AZD1222 vaccination. The CDR3 sequence is CASSWKQENTEAFF. The DNA of the CDR3 is TGTGCCAGCAGCTGGAAACAGGAGAACACTGAAGCTTTCTTT.